This TCR beta chain derives from a study of T cells in Graves' hyperthyroidism and ophthalmopathy. In the study overall: Peripheral blood specimens were obtained at initial diagnosis, prior to any treatment.

Any patient presenting with uncontrolled infection, other autoimmune disease, pregnancy or lactation was left out. At least ten counts were recorded for this clonotype. Regions amplified from RNA transcripts were the TCR beta CDR3 regions. HTBI primers were the set used in a first-round RT-PCR of the TCR CDR3. Via MiXCR, TCRdb re-called the multiplex PCR reads, giving one row per CDR3 protein. The sample has about 210,000 distinct CDR3 sequences; more than 15% are singletons. The V and J ends lost 3 bases and 0 bases, in that order; junction bases with no gene match: 0. This CDR3 comprises 14 residues.

The sequenced sample was blood. This TCR came from a man in his forties or fifties with Graves' hyperthyroidism. The J gene is TRBJ1-1, the V gene TRBV12-3 or TRBV12-4; 8 bases are a match to TRBD1. CDR3 region: CASSLTGVNTEAFF. The CDR3 DNA is TGTGCCAGCAGTTTGACAGGGGTGAACACTGAAGCTTTCTTT.